This T cell receptor beta chain was sequenced during a study of control samples from healthy donors and cancer patients. Sequenced by immunoSEQ multiplex PCR; TCRdb stores in-frame clones only, minus some. The profile shows 90,000 to 100,000 clones, 79% of them singletons. Germline V gene data show CDR1 as MNHEY and CDR2 as SVGAGI. Trimming removed 2 bases from V and 3 bases from J; junction bases left unmatched: 4. The CDR3 length is 15 residues. Sequencing was performed on blood. This clonotype was obtained from a woman aged 25 to 39 in good health. This chain connects TRBV6-5 to TRBJ2-7, with 10 bases lining up with TRBD1. The CDR3 DNA is TGTGCCAGCAGTTACCGCGGGACAGGGGTCTACGAGCAGTACTTC. Translated, it gives CASSYRGTGVYEQYF.